This T cell receptor beta chain stems from a study of T cells in Graves' hyperthyroidism and ophthalmopathy. Study overall: Peripheral blood collection took place at initial diagnosis, before any treatment.

Amplification targeted TCR beta CDR3 regions from RNA transcripts. The study used the HTBI primer set for a first-round RT-PCR of the TCR CDR3. TCRdb fed the multiplex PCR reads into MiXCR, producing one record per CDR3 protein. Of roughly 550,000 distinct CDR3 sequences listed, about 15% are singletons. The CDR3 loop spans 15 amino acids. Trimming took 1 base from V and 7 from J, leaving 11 bases between them. Germline CDR1 is SGHAT and CDR2 is FQNNGV. This clonotype was picked up one time. The receptor was isolated from a woman aged 25-40 years with Graves' ophthalmopathy. The sample comprised blood. The rearrangement links TRBV11-2 to TRBJ1-6, with D uncertain. The CDR3 region is CASSLAPAQNSPLHF. In nucleotides, the CDR3 is TGTGCCAGCAGCTTAGCGCCGGCACAAAATTCACCCCTCCACTTT.